This T cell receptor beta chain was identified in a study of blood T cell repertoires in COVID-19. Study context: Spain, Italy and the United States supplied samples that represented acute and convalescent COVID-19. Sample material is recorded as cDNA or gDNA derived from T cells, B-cell-depleted T cells, or PBMCs.

Assay used: immunoSEQ multiplex PCR; TCRdb lists only in-frame clones, some missing. This table has over 150,000 clones, 84% appearing once. Germline CDR1 WNHNN, CDR2 SYGVQD (reference sequence). This CDR3 spans 16 amino acids. V dropped 1 base and J dropped 5; count of bases not matched to a gene: 9. This TCR was sampled from a man between 18 and 29 years old with active or convalescent COVID-19. The chain links TRBV10-1 to TRBJ2-7; 9 bases fit TRBD1. The material sequenced was peripheral blood. CDR3 DNA: TGCGCCAGCAGTGAGTGGTTGGGACAGGGATGTAACGAGCAGTACTTC. Its translation: CASSEWLGQGCNEQYF.